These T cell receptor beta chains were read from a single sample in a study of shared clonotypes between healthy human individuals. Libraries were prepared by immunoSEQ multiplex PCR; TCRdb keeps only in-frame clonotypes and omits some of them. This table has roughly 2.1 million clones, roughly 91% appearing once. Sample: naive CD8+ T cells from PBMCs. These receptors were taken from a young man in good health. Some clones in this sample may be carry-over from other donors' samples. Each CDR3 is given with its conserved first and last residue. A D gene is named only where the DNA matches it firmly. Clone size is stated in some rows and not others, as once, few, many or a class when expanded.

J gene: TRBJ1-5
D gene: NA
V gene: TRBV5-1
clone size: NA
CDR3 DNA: TGCGCCAGCAGCCCAGGACTGAATAGCAATCAGCCCCAGCATTTT
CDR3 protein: CASSPGLNSNQPQHF

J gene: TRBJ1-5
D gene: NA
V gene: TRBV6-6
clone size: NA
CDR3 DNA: TGTGCCAGCACTTGGCAGGGAGAGGGCAATCAGCCCCAGCATTTT
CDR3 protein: CASTWQGEGNQPQHF

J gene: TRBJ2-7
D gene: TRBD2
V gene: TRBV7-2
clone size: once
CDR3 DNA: TGTGCCAGCAGCTTAGGGACGGGAGGGCAAGTCGAGCAGTACTTC
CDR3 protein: CASSLGTGGQVEQYF

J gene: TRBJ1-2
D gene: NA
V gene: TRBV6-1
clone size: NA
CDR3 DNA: TGTGCCAGCAGTGAATGGGGGGAGCAGGGTGACTATGGCTACACCTTC
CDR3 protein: CASSEWGEQGDYGYTF

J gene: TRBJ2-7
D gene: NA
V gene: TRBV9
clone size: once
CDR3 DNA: TGTGCCAGCAGCGTAGGGGGCTGGGAGCAGTACTTC
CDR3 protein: CASSVGGWEQYF

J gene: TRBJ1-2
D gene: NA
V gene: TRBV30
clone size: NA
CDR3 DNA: TGTGCCTGGAGTGTAGACGGAAAGGGCTACACCTTC
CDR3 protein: CAWSVDGKGYTF

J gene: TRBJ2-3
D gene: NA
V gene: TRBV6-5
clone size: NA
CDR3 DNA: TGTGCCAGCAGTTACTCGGTAGGCGAGAGCACAGATACGCAGTATTTT
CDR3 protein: CASSYSVGESTDTQYF

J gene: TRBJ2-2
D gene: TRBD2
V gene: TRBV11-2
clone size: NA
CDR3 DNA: TGTGCCAGTAGCGCTCGGGCTAGCGGGAGTAGCACCGGGGAGCTGTTTTTT
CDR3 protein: CASSARASGSSTGELFF

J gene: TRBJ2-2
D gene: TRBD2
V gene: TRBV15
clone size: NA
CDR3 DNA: TGTGCCACCAGCAGAGCGGGAGGGTACACCGGGGAGCTGTTTTTT
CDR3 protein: CATSRAGGYTGELFF

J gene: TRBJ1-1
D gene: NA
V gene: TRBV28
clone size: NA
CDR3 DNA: TGTGCCAGCAGTTTGAGTCAGGGGAACACTGAAGCTTTCTTT
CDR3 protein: CASSLSQGNTEAFF

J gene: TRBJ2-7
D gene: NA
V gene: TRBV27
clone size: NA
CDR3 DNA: TGTGCCAGCAGTTTAAACCCATTCTACGAGCAGTACTTC
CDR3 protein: CASSLNPFYEQYF

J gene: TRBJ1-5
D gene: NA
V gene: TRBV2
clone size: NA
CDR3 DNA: TGTGCCAGCAGTGATGGGCACAGGGGCAATCAGCCCCAGCATTTT
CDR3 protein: CASSDGHRGNQPQHF

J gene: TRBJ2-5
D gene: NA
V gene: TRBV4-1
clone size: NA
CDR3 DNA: TGCGCCAGCAGCCAAGTTGGGGTGAAAGAGACCCAGTACTTC
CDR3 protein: CASSQVGVKETQYF

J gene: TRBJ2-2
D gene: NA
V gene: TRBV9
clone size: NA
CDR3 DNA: TGTGCCAGCAGCTTACGATCGACAGGGAACACCGGGGAGCTGTTTTTT
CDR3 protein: CASSLRSTGNTGELFF

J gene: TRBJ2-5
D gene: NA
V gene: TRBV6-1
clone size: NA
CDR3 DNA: TGTGCCAGCAGTGAAGACCGGACCGATCAAGAGACCCAGTACTTC
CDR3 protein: CASSEDRTDQETQYF

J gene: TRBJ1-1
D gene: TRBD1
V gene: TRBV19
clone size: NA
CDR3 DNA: TGTGCCAGTGAAGACAGGGGACGGGCTGAAGCTTTCTTT
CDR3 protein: CASEDRGRAEAFF

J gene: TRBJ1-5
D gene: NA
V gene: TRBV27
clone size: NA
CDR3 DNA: TGTGCCAGCAGTTTCTTTCCCAATCAGCCCCAGCATTTT
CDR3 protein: CASSFFPNQPQHF

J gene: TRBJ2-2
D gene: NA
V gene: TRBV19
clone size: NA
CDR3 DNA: TGTGCCAGTACCGACCCGGGACAAGCGAACACCGGGGAGCTGTTTTTT
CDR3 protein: CASTDPGQANTGELFF

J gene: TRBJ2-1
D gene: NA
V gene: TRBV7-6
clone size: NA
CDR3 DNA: TGTGCCAGCAGCTTAAGTCGGTCGGCTCTCCCTTTGAATGAGCAGTTCTTC
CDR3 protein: CASSLSRSALPLNEQFF

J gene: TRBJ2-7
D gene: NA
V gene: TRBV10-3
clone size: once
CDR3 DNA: TGTGCCATCAGTGATGGCTTTCTCAGCCAGTACTTC
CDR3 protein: CAISDGFLSQYF

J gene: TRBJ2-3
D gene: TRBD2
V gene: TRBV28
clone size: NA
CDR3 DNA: TGTGCCAGCAGTTTGGGGGGGCTAGCGGGAGGAACAGATACGCAGTATTTT
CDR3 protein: CASSLGGLAGGTDTQYF

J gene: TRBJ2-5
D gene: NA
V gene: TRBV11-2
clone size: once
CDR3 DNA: TGTGCCAGCAGCTCCCGGTCGGGGGTCGAGACCCAGTACTTC
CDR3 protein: CASSSRSGVETQYF

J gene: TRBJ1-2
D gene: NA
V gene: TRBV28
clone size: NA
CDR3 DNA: TGTGCCAGCAGTTTCGCAGGGTGGGACTATGGCTACACCTTC
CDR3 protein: CASSFAGWDYGYTF

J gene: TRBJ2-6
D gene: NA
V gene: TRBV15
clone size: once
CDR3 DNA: TGTGCCACCAGCCCTCCCCCCTCTGGGGCCAACGTCCTGACTTTC
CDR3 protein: CATSPPPSGANVLTF

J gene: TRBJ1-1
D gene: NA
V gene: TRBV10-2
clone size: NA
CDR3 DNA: TGCGCCAGCAGTGCAGAGGGGAACACTGAAGCTTTCTTT
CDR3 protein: CASSAEGNTEAFF

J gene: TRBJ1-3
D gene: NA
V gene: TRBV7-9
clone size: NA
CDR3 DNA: TGTGCCACCACTCCCCCCATTAAAACAGCCTTCTCTGGAAACACCATATATTTT
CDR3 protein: CATTPPIKTAFSGNTIYF

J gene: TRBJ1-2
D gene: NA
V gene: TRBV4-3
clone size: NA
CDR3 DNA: TGCGCCAGCAGCCAACGCCTCCGGGGAGGGGAGGGCTACACCTTC
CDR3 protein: CASSQRLRGGEGYTF

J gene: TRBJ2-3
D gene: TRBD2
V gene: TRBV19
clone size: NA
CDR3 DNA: TGTGCCAGTAGCCCTCTAGCGGGTAGAACAGATACGCAGTATTTT
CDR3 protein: CASSPLAGRTDTQYF

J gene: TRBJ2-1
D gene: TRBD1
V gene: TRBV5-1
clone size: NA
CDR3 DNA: TGCGCCAGCAGCTTGGGGGACAGTACAAACAATGAGCAGTTCTTC
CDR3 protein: CASSLGDSTNNEQFF

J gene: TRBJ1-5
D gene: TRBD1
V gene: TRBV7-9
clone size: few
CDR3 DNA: TGTGCCAGCAGCTTATCGTCAGGGGGACAGCCCCAGCATTTT
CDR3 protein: CASSLSSGGQPQHF

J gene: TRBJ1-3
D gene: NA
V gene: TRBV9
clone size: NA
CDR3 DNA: TGTGCCAGCAGCCCCTCGAGGGGTCGCGGAAACACCATATATTTT
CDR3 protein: CASSPSRGRGNTIYF

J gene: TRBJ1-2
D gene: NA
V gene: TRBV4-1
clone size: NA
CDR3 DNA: TGCGCCAGCAGCCCCAACGGGGCGGGAAACTATGGCTACACCTTC
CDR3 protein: CASSPNGAGNYGYTF

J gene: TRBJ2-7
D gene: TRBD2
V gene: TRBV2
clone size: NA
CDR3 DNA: TGTGCCAGCACTATGAGAACTAGCGGGAGAGCCGCCCCCTACGAGCAGTACTTC
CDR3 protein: CASTMRTSGRAAPYEQYF

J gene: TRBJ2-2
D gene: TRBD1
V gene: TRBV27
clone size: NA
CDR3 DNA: TGTGCCAGCAGTTTGGGGACAGGGTACGGGGAGCTGTTTTTT
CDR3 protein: CASSLGTGYGELFF

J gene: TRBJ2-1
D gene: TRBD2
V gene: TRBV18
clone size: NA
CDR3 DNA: TGTGCCAGCTCACCAGAGACAGGTCGTCGACTAGCGGGAGACAATGAGCAGTTCTTC
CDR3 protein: CASSPETGRRLAGDNEQFF

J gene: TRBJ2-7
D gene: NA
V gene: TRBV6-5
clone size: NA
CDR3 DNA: TGTGCCAGCAGTGCTAAGGTGTCCTACGAGCAGTACTTC
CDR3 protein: CASSAKVSYEQYF

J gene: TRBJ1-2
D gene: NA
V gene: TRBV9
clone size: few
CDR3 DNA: TGTGCCAGCAGCGTACAGGGAAGCTACACCTTC
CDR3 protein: CASSVQGSYTF

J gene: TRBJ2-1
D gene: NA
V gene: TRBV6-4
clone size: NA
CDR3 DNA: TGTGCCAGCAGTTCTTCTGGGGGACGGTACAATGAGCAGTTCTTC
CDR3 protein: CASSSSGGRYNEQFF

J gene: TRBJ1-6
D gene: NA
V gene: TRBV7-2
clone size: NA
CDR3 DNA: TGTGCCAGCAGGCATGGGTCGGGGAGTAATTCACCCCTCCACTTT
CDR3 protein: CASRHGSGSNSPLHF

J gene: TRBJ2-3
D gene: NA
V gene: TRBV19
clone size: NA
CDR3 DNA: TGTGCCAGTAGTATTGGACTAACTGGGGATACGCAGTATTTT
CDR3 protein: CASSIGLTGDTQYF

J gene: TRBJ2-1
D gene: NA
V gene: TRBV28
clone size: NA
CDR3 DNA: TGTGCCAGCAGGAGGGGGGCGCCAACATACAATGAGCAGTTCTTC
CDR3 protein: CASRRGAPTYNEQFF

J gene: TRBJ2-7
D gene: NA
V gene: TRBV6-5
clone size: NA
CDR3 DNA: TGTGCCAGCGCTATTTCCGGGACCATCTACGAGCAGTACTTC
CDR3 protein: CASAISGTIYEQYF

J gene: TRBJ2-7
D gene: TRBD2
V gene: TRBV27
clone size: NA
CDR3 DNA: TGTGCCAGCAGTTGGCTAGCGGGATCCTACGAGCAGTACTTC
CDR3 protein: CASSWLAGSYEQYF

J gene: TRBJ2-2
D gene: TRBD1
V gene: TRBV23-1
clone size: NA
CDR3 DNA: TGCGCCAGCAGTCACCAGAGGGACAGGGCGGACACCGGGGAGCTGTTTTTT
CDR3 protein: CASSHQRDRADTGELFF

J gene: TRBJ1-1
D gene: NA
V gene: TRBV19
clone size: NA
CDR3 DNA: TGTGCCAGTAGTACCCACAGGGCGCTGAACACTGAAGCTTTCTTT
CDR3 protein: CASSTHRALNTEAFF

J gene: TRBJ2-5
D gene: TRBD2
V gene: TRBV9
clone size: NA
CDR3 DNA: TGTGCCAGCAGCCACTCCCGTAGCGGGAATATCGAGACCCAGTACTTC
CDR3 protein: CASSHSRSGNIETQYF

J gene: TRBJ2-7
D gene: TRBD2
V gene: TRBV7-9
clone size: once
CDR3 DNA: TGTGCCAGCAGCACCCCAGCGGGAGTACACGAGCAGTACTTC
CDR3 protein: CASSTPAGVHEQYF

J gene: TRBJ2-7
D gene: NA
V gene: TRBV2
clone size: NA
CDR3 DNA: TGTGCCAGCAGTGAAGGGGTAGCGGCCAACTACGAGCAGTACTTC
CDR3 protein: CASSEGVAANYEQYF

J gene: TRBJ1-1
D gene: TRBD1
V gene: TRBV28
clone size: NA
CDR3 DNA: TGTGCCAGCAGTTACAGGGGGGACACTGAAGCTTTCTTT
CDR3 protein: CASSYRGDTEAFF

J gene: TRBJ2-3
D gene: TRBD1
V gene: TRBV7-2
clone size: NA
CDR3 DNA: TGTGCCAGCAGCCAAGGGACAGGCCTCACAGATACGCAGTATTTT
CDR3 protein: CASSQGTGLTDTQYF

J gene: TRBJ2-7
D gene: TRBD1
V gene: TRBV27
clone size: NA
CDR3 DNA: TGTGCCAGCAGCCTGACAGGGGGGTACGAGCAGTACTTC
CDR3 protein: CASSLTGGYEQYF

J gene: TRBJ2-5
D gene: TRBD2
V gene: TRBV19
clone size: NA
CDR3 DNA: TGTGCCAGTAGTCCATGGGGGGGAATCCAAGAGACCCAGTACTTC
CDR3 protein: CASSPWGGIQETQYF

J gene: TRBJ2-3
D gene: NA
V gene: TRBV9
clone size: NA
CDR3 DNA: TGTGCCAGCAGCGTAGAGGGCAAAGCAGATACGCAGTATTTT
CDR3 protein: CASSVEGKADTQYF